This TCR beta chain emerged from a study of cytomegalovirus exposure and HLA in healthy donors. The assay was immunoSEQ multiplex PCR, and TCRdb's table has in-frame clones only and misses some. The sample carries approximately 100,000 clones, about 90% recorded once. Study results and caveats: A few CMV-associated chains were confirmed in vitro to be specific for CMV antigens. For most TCR sequences rarity was the rule, although some public TCRs occurred in many donors. According to reports, the classifier identified cytomegalovirus status with high specificity and sensitivity. Listed as cytomegalovirus-associated were 150 to 200 TCR beta chains.

The CDR3 extends over 18 amino acids. The ends were cut back, 2 bases at V and 4 bases at J, with 18 bases in the middle. Germline CDR1 reads SGHTA; CDR2 reads FQGNSA. Only a few counts were recorded for this clone. Its antigen is unidentified. The sample was PBMCs. This clonotype was obtained from a man aged 18 to 29 in good health and CMV-seropositive. V is TRBV7-2 and J is TRBJ2-6, with D maybe TRBD2 (5 bases). The CDR3, as DNA: TGTGCCAGCAGCTTATCAGTGTGGTCTCGAGGGGGGGCCAACGTCCTGACTTTC. Translating gives CASSLSVWSRGGANVLTF.